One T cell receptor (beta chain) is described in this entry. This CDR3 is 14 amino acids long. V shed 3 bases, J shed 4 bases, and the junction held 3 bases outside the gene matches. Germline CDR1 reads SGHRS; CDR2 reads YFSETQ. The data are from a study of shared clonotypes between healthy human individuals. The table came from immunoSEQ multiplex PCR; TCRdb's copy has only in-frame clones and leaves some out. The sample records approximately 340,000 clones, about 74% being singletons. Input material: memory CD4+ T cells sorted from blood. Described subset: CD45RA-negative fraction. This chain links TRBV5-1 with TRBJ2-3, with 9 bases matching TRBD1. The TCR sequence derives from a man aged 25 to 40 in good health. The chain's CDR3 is CASSSTGGPDTQYF. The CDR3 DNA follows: TGCGCCAGCAGCTCTACAGGGGGCCCAGATACGCAGTATTTT.